This TCR beta chain was documented in a study of blood T cell repertoires in COVID-19. As handled by the study authors: Amplification with reference gene primers provided the estimates of nucleated cell counts. TCRdb's table, derived via immunoSEQ multiplex PCR, lists solely in-frame clones and lacks some. V, J and clone size are taken as reported in that table, and D and trimming were inferred from the DNA itself. The sample shows under 450,000 clones, around 87% of them seen only once. This CDR3 has 15 amino acids. V shed 0 bases and J shed 3 bases, with 11 bases lying between them. Germline CDR1 is KGHSY and CDR2 is FQNENV.

The receptor comes from a man aged 30 to 39 who had recovered from COVID-19. The gene calls are TRBV16 and TRBJ1-1; D is unresolved. Sequencing was carried out using PBMCs or T cells enriched from blood (not recorded which). CDR3 region: CASSQSSSFDTEAFF. DNA for the CDR3: TGTGCCAGCAGCCAATCTAGTAGTTTCGACACTGAAGCTTTCTTT.